These 12 T cell receptor beta chains came from one sample sequenced in a study of CD8+CD57+ T cells in acquired aplastic anemia. Both TCR beta VDJ combination and CDR3 sequence profiling were carried out. Genomic DNA was the template for this profiling. TCRdb ran MiXCR on the reads and lists one entry per CDR3 protein. The sample yields hundreds of thousands of distinct CDR3 sequences, 55% to 75% seen once. The sample taken for sequencing was sorted CD4+, CD8+, or CD8+CD57+ T cells (not recorded which) from PBMCs. The receptors stem from a human donor in good health, serving as a control.

This chain uses TRBV2 with TRBJ1-2, with no clear D. Per germline, CDR1 SNHLY and CDR2 FYNNEI. Trimming left V 0 bases short and J 1 base short, with 15 bases between. This CDR3 has 17 residues. The CDR3 sequence is CASSEARVVQNNYGYTF. The CDR3 coding sequence is TGTGCCAGCAGTGAAGCCCGGGTAGTGCAGAATAACTATGGCTACACCTTC.

In the case of this clonotype: A read error is possible here, since a much larger clone lies one base away. It is likely a read error, because the conserved phenylalanine at the end of the CDR3 is missing. The chain links TRBV3-1 to TRBJ1-1; D call uncertain. Trimming left V 0 bases short and J 7 bases short, with 6 bases between. CDR3 length equals 12 residues. Per the germline V gene, CDR1 is LGHDT and CDR2 is YNNKEL (reference sequence). CDR3 sequence reads: CASSQDGIEAFS. The CDR3 bases are TGTGCCAGCAGCCAAGACGGGATTGAAGCTTTCTCT.

The chain is built from TRBV12-3 or TRBV12-4 and TRBJ1-2, with a weak D call TRBD1 (6 bases). V was cut by 6 bases and J by 2 bases, with 13 bases left in between. The CDR3 runs 14 residues. CDR3 DNA sequence: TGTGCCAGCAGGGGGCCCGACAGGAACTATGGCTACACCTTC. This codes for CASRGPDRNYGYTF.

This chain links TRBV10-3 with TRBJ2-3; 10 positions match TRBD2. The CDR3 has 18 residues. Per the germline V gene, CDR1 is ENHRY and CDR2 is SYGVKD. Trimming cost V 0 bases and J 3 bases; bases outside gene matches: 9. This CDR3 reads CAISESGSGGGLTDTQYF. In DNA form, the CDR3 reads TGTGCCATCAGTGAGTCCGGGAGCGGGGGGGGATTAACAGATACGCAGTATTTT.

This clonotype was observed once. This rearrangement joins TRBV7-3 to TRBJ2-7; D may be TRBD2 (6 bases). This CDR3 region has 15 residues. V lost 1 base and J lost 0, with 10 bases in between. Germline CDR1 is SGHTA and CDR2 is FQGTGA. CDR3 in DNA: TGTGCCAGCAGCTTAAACCCGGGAGACTCCTACGAGCAGTACTTC. Translated: CASSLNPGDSYEQYF.

A remark on this clonotype: A much larger clone differs by one base, so this may be a read error. The V call is TRBV4-3, the J call TRBJ1-4; no clear D. The CDR3 totals 17 residues. The ends were cut back, 1 base at V and 0 bases at J, with 12 bases in the middle. Germline V CDR1 and CDR2: LGHNA, YSLEER. CDR3 amino acids: CASSQGGILATNEKLFF. The CDR3 DNA reads TGCGCCAGCAGCCAAGGTGGGATCCTCGCAACTAATGAAAAACTGTTTTTT.

In its sample, this clonotype was seen many times. The rearrangement links TRBV2 to TRBJ2-7; D is uncertain. Per the germline V gene, CDR1 is SNHLY and CDR2 is FYNNEI. V shed 1 base and J shed 6 bases, with 7 bases lying between them. This CDR3 contains 12 residues. Here the CDR3 reads CASSEESPEQYF. The CDR3 DNA sequence: TGTGCCAGCAGTGAAGAGAGTCCCGAGCAGTACTTC. Full variable domain (remainder filled in from reference TRBV2 and TRBJ2-7): EPEVTQTPSHQVTQMGQEVILRCVPISNHLYFYWYRQILGQKVEFLVSFYNNEISEKSEIFDDQFSVERPDGSNFTLKIRSTKLEDSAMYFCASSEESPEQYFGPGTRLTVT.

V is TRBV12-3 or TRBV12-4 and J is TRBJ1-4; 8 bases are a match to TRBD1. The length of the CDR3 is 14 residues. The V and J ends lost 6 bases and 9 bases, in that order; junction bases with no gene match: 9. The CDR3 is CASSEDRALQKLFF. The CDR3 nucleotides read TGTGCCAGCAGCGAGGACAGGGCGCTCCAAAAACTGTTTTTT.

To note about this clonotype: This CDR3 is missing its conserved last phenylalanine or tryptophan, likely due to a read error. It is unclear where the CDR3 begins or ends on the DNA, so no DNA is shown, and the CDR3 is as TCRdb lists it. The chain carries TRBV7-8 and TRBJ2-1; the D call of TRBD1 is as the table states it, not checked on the DNA. Ends included, the CDR3 has 11 residues. CDR1 is SGHVS, CDR2 FQNEAQ, per germline. This CDR3 reads CASSSWDTGTY.

In this sample, this clonotype turned up many times. V and J are TRBV19 and TRBJ1-1; 8 positions agree with TRBD1. This CDR3 is 15 amino acids long. Germline CDR1 reads LNHDA; CDR2 reads SQIVND (reference sequence). Trimming removed 6 bases from V and 0 bases from J; junction bases left unmatched: 6. CDR3 nucleotides: TGTGCCAGTAGAGGGACAGGATACATGAACACTGAAGCTTTCTTT. Amino acid sequence: CASRGTGYMNTEAFF.

This clonotype was counted once. V usage is TRBV5-1 and J usage is TRBJ2-5, with D possibly TRBD2 on 7 matching bases. Trimming removed 4 bases at V and 8 bases at J, with 15 bases between. CDR1 SGHRS and CDR2 YFSETQ come from the germline V gene. The CDR3 runs 13 residues. The CDR3 bases are TGCGCCAGCAGCGTAGTGGCGGGGGCCACCCAGTACTTC. Its protein is CASSVVAGATQYF.

The chain has TRBV12-3 or TRBV12-4 and TRBJ2-5; 8 positions agree with TRBD1. The CDR3 is 15 amino acids. V was clipped by 6 bases and J by 5 bases; unmatched bases: 11. CDR3 sequence reads: CASSNGQGDWETQYF. CDR3 DNA: TGTGCCAGCAGCAATGGACAGGGCGATTGGGAGACCCAGTACTTC.